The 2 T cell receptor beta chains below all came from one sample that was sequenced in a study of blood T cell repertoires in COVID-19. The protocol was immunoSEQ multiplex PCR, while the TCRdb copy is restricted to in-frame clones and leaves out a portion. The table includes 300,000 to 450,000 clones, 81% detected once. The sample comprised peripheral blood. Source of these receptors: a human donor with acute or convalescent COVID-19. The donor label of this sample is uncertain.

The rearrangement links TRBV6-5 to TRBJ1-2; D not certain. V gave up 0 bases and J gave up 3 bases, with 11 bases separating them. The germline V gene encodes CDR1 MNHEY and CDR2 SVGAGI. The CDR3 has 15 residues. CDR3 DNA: TGTGCCAGCAGTTACTCGGGTCCGCGGGACTATGGCTACACCTTC. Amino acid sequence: CASSYSGPRDYGYTF.

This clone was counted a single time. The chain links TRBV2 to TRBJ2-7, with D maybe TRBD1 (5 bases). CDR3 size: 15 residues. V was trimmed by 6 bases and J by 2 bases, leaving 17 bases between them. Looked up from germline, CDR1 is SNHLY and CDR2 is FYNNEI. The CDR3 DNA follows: TGTGCCAGCAGGGGCGCGAGTTGGGGCCCCTACGAGCAGTACTTC. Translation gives CASRGASWGPYEQYF.